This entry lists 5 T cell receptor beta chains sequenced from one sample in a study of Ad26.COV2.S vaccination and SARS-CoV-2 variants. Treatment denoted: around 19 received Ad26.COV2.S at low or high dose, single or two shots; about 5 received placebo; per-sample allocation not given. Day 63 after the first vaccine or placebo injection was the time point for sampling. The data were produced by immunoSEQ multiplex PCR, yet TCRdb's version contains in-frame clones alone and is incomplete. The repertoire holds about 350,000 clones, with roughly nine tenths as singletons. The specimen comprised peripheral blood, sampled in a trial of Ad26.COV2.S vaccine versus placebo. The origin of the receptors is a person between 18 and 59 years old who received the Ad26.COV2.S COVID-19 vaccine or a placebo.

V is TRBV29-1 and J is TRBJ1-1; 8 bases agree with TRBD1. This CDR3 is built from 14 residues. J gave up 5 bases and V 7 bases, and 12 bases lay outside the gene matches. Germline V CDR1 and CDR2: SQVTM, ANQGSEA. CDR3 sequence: CSAATDRVLTEAFF. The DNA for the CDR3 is TGCAGCGCCGCAACGGACAGGGTCTTGACTGAAGCTTTCTTT.

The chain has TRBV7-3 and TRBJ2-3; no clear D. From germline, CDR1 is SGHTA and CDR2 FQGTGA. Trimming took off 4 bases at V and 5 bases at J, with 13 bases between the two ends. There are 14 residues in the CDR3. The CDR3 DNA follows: TGTGCCAGCAGCTCAACAGAGGCCAGAGATACGCAGTATTTT. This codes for CASSSTEARDTQYF.

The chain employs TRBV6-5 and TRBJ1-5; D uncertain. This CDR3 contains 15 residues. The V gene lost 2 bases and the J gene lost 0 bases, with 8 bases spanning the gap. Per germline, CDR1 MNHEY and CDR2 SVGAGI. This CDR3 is CASSYGRGSNQPQHF. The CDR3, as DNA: TGTGCCAGCAGTTACGGCCGCGGTAGCAATCAGCCCCAGCATTTT.

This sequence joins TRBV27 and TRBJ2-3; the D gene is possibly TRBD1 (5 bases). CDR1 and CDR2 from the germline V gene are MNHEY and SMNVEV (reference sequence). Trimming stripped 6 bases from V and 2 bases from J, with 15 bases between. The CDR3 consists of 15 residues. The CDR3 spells CASRLSIRVTDTQYF. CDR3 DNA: TGTGCCAGCAGATTAAGTATCAGGGTCACAGATACGCAGTATTTT.

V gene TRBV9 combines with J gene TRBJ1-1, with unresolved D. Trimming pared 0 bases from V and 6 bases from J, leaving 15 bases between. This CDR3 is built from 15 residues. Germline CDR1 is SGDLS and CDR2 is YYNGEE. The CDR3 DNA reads TGTGCCAGCAGCGTAGCCCTCAATGTGGGTGCTGAAGCTTTCTTT. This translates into CASSVALNVGAEAFF.